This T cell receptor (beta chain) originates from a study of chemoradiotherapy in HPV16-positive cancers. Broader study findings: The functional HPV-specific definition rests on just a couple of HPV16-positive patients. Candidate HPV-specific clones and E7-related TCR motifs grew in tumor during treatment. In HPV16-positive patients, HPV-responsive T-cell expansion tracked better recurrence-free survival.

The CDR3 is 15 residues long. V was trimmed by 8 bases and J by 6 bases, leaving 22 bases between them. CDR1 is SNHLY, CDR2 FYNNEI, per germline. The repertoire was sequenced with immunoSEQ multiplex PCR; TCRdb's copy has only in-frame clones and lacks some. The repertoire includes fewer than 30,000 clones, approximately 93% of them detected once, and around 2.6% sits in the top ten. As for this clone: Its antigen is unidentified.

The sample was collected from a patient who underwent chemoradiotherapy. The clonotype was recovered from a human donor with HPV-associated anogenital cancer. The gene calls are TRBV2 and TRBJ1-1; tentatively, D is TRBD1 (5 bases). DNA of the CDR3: TGTGCCAGCCAATTGGGGCGGACCCTAGAGGCTGAAGCTTTCTTT. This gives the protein CASQLGRTLEAEAFF.